A single sample gave rise to the 13 T cell receptor beta chains below, sequenced in a study of blood T cell repertoires in COVID-19. The method was immunoSEQ multiplex PCR; TCRdb's version includes in-frame clones alone and lacks a portion of them. This sample has under 250,000 clones, with around 83% found just once. The sequenced material came from peripheral blood. These receptors all come from a man under 40 who had recovered from COVID-19.

The J gene is TRBJ2-7, the V gene TRBV20-1, with D perhaps TRBD1 (5 bases). This CDR3 has 13 amino acids. In germline, CDR1 is DFQATT, CDR2 SNEGSKA (reference sequence). Trimming removed 3 bases from V and 3 bases from J, with 12 bases in between. The CDR3 bases are TGCAGTGCTAGTCGGCAGGGCGGCTACGAGCAGTACTTC. Its protein is CSASRQGGYEQYF.

The chain has TRBV7-9 and TRBJ2-2, with TRBD1 identical over 8 bases. Germline V CDR1 and CDR2: SEHNR, FQNEAQ (reference sequence). The CDR3 totals 15 residues. Trimming took 5 bases from V and 4 from J; bases not matched to a gene: 6. CDR3 bases: TGTGCCAGCAGCCCAGGGGGCCTGAGCACCGGGGAGCTGTTTTTT. The encoded protein is CASSPGGLSTGELFF. Based on the CDR3 plus reference TRBV7-9 and TRBJ2-2, the full variable domain is DTGVSQNPRHKITKRGQNVTFRCDPISEHNRLYWYRQTLGQGPEFLTYFQNEAQLEKSRLLSDRFSAERPKGSFSTLEIQRTEQGDSAMYLCASSPGGLSTGELFFGEGSRLTVL.

The chain links TRBV2 to TRBJ2-7; 10 bases map to TRBD2. The CDR3 covers 15 residues. Germline trimming cut 6 bases from V and 2 bases from J; bases unmatched to any gene: 7. CDR1 SNHLY and CDR2 FYNNEI come from the germline V gene. DNA for the CDR3: TGTGCCAGCAGGCCTACTAGCGGGGTAACCTACGAGCAGTACGTC. It yields the protein CASRPTSGVTYEQYV.

The chain is built from TRBV7-9 and TRBJ1-1; D remains ambiguous. V shed 5 bases and J shed 3 bases, with 10 bases lying between them. Germline assignment: CDR1 SEHNR and CDR2 FQNEAQ (reference sequence). This CDR3 is built from 13 residues. The CDR3 region is CASSPGWDTEAFF. The CDR3 DNA sequence: TGTGCCAGCAGCCCCGGGTGGGACACTGAAGCTTTCTTT.

The J gene is TRBJ1-4, the V gene TRBV7-2; 10 nucleotides align to TRBD1. The CDR3 length is 15 residues. The V gene's germline CDR1 is SGHTA and CDR2 FQGNSA. Trimming took 5 bases from V and 5 from J; bases not matched to a gene: 5. This CDR3 is CASSPRDRGNEKLFF. DNA for the CDR3: TGTGCCAGCAGCCCCCGGGACAGGGGAAATGAAAAACTGTTTTTT.

DNA for the CDR3: TGTGCCAGTAGTAAACAGTGGCGCTCGAACTATGGCTACACCTTC. Protein product: CASSKQWRSNYGYTF. The V and J genes are TRBV19 and TRBJ1-2; D is uncertain. The V and J ends lost 4 bases and 2 bases respectively, with 14 bases between them. Germline V gene data show CDR1 as LNHDA and CDR2 as SQIVND (reference sequence). The CDR3 is 15 amino acids.

The V and J genes are TRBV6-1 and TRBJ1-3; D not certain. Germline assignment: CDR1 MNHNS and CDR2 SASEGT. V was shortened by 1 base and J by 1 base, with 14 bases between the two germline ends. This CDR3 comprises 17 residues. The CDR3 region is CASSEVGRGPSGNTIYF. DNA for the CDR3: TGTGCCAGCAGTGAAGTGGGCCGAGGGCCATCTGGAAACACCATATATTTT.

This chain uses TRBV6-5 with TRBJ2-4; TRBD1 matches at 8 bases. CDR3 length: 15 amino acids. Per germline, CDR1 MNHEY and CDR2 SVGAGI. V lost 7 bases and J lost 8; bases outside the gene matches: 13. For the CDR3, the DNA is TGTGCCAGCACTAACGCAGGACAGGGTTTAGACATTCAGTACTTC. It translates to CASTNAGQGLDIQYF.

The J gene is TRBJ1-6, the V gene TRBV5-1, with D hard to call. Per the germline V gene, CDR1 is SGHRS and CDR2 is YFSETQ. Trimming removed 0 bases at V and 7 bases at J, with 11 bases between. This CDR3 has 15 amino acids. CDR3 nucleotide sequence: TGCGCCAGCAGCTTGGCGGCAGGAAGAAATTCACCCCTCCACTTT. The encoded protein is CASSLAAGRNSPLHF.

The genes are TRBV19 and TRBJ2-2, with D hard to call. V lost 6 bases to trimming and J lost 7 bases, with 15 bases between them. Germline V gene sequence: CDR1 LNHDA, CDR2 SQIVND (reference sequence). This CDR3 is 14 amino acids long. CDR3 coding DNA: TGTGCCAGTAGAGGAGACCCCGGTGGCGGGGAGCTGTTTTTT. Its translation: CASRGDPGGGELFF.

The CDR3 sequence: CASHFRDTQYF. The CDR3, as DNA: TGTGCCAGCCACTTTCGTGATACGCAGTATTTT. V and J are TRBV28 and TRBJ2-3; no clear D gene. This CDR3 region has 11 residues. V lost 8 bases and J lost 6, with 9 bases in between. The germline V gene has CDR1 MDHEN and CDR2 SYDVKM.

V is TRBV2 and J is TRBJ1-1; the match to TRBD1 covers 8 bases. The CDR3 has 15 amino acids. V shed 1 base and J 7 bases; nucleotides not matched to a gene: 8. Germline V lookup: CDR1 SNHLY, CDR2 FYNNEI. CDR3 residues: CASSEGPGTGREAFF. The CDR3, as DNA: TGTGCCAGCAGTGAAGGCCCCGGGACAGGCCGTGAAGCTTTCTTT.

The chain has TRBV4-2 and TRBJ2-1; 9 bases align to TRBD2. The CDR3 is 13 amino acids. V lost 3 bases and J lost 16; bases outside the gene matches: 10. Germline CDR1 is LGHNA and CDR2 is YNFKEQ. The CDR3 DNA reads TGTGCCAGCAGCCAGATCCTAGCGGGGCCCTCTTTCTTC. This translates into CASSQILAGPSFF.